The source of this T cell receptor (beta chain) is a study of control samples from healthy donors and cancer patients (dated by TCRdb to 2019 to 2021). The cysteine opens and the phenylalanine closes a CDR3 of 13 amino acids. Only CDR3 DNA is held: 39 bases, read in frame from base 1. V has 2 bases trimmed and J has 5 bases trimmed; junction bases matching no gene number 1. CDR1 and CDR2, per the germline V gene, are MNHEY and SVGAGI. This clone was picked up a small number of times. The clone's antigen remains unknown. No base quality information exists; no much larger clone differs at one position. Preparation of the library involved the immunoSEQ multiplex PCR assay. The table comes from immuneACCESS by way of TCRdb, which keeps in-frame sequences with V and J called. Part of the clones is missing from these tables; in studies checked, under half for an unresolved V gene and the rest for unknown reasons. This sample has fewer than 150,000 clones in its table, and around 93% of those were observed once. The ten largest clones capture roughly 9.4% of the sample.

Here the chain combines TRBV6-5 and TRBJ1-2, and TRBD1 aligns with 8 junction nucleotides. This clonotype was sampled from a man aged 18 to 35 in good health. Source material: blood. The nucleotides are TGTGCCAGCAGTTACACAGGGGGGTATGGCTACACCTTC. Its product reads: CASSYTGGYGYTF.